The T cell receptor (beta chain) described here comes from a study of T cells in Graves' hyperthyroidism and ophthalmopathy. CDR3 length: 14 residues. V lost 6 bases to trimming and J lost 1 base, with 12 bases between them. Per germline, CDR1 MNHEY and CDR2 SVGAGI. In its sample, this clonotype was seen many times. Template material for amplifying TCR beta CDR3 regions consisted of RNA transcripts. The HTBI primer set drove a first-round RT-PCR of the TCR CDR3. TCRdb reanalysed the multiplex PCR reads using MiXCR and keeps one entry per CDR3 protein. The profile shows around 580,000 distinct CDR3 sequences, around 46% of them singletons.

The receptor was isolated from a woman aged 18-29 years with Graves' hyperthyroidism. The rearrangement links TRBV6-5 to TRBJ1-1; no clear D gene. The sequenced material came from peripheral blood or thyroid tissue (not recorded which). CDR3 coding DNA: TGTGCCAGCAGCCAGACACATTCGAACACTGAAGCTTTCTTT. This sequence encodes CASSQTHSNTEAFF.